This TCR beta chain was captured by sequencing in a study of blood T cell repertoires in COVID-19. Turning to the study itself: The samples span acute and convalescent COVID-19 from the United States, Italy and Spain. Nucleic acid was either cDNA or gDNA, and it came from T cells, B-cell-depleted T cells, or PBMCs.

In the study's own analysis: Reference gene primer amplification gave estimated nucleated cell counts. TCRdb keeps only in-frame clones here, not all; method: immunoSEQ multiplex PCR. That table furnishes V, J and clone size, whereas the DNA furnished D and trimming. The table lists roughly 250,000 clones, over 75% of them singletons. Enrolment of Seattle patients took place during active infection, and they were followed longitudinally. Sequenced material: peripheral blood. The source is a human donor with COVID-19, enrolled during active disease. The donor label of this sample is uncertain.

CDR3 sequence: CATSRDFGGASPLHF. In nucleotides, the CDR3 is TGTGCCACCAGCAGAGATTTCGGGGGGGCTTCACCCCTCCACTTT. The gene calls are TRBV15 and TRBJ1-6; weak D call: TRBD1 (6 bases). Looked up from germline, CDR1 is LNHNV and CDR2 is YYDKDF (reference sequence). CDR3 length: 15 amino acids. V lost 0 bases to trimming and J lost 9 bases, with 12 bases between them.